This entry lists 21 T cell receptor beta chains sequenced from one sample in a study of PD-1 blockade in classical Hodgkin lymphoma. Brentuximab vedotin exposure varied among the patients, all of whom had relapsed after autologous stem cell transplantation. Data came from immunoSEQ multiplex PCR; TCRdb stores just in-frame clones and leaves some out. This sample has about 22,000 clones; around three quarters occur once, and the top ten carry roughly a sixth. Sequenced material: peripheral blood mononuclear cells (PBMCs), taken before the second cycle of nivolumab. Receptors originate from a human donor with classical Hodgkin lymphoma.

The chain has TRBV19 and TRBJ1-5, with D hard to call. Germline CDR1 reads LNHDA; CDR2 reads SQIVND (reference sequence). CDR3 size: 13 residues. V lost 7 bases, J lost 2 bases, and 9 bases lay in between. CDR3 amino acids: CASTSGGNQPQHF. CDR3 bases: TGTGCCAGTACCTCCGGTGGCAATCAGCCCCAGCATTTT.

This chain uses TRBV28 with TRBJ2-7; TRBD2 is a possible D gene (5 bases). Germline lookup yields CDR1 MDHEN and CDR2 SYDVKM. The CDR3 is 15 residues long. The germline V and J ends were trimmed by 6 bases and 3 bases, with 18 bases remaining between them. The CDR3 DNA reads TGTGCCAGCAGGGGAGCGTCGGCCCAATACTACGAGCAGTACTTC. As protein: CASRGASAQYYEQYF.

This chain links TRBV10-1 with TRBJ2-5, with TRBD1 as a possible D gene (6 bases). The V gene lost 0 bases and the J gene lost 5 bases, with 19 bases spanning the gap. CDR1 and CDR2 (germline): WNHNN, SYGVQD (reference sequence). This CDR3 comprises 17 residues. CDR3 sequence: CASSESPDRPEKETQYF. CDR3 nucleotide sequence: TGCGCCAGCAGTGAGTCACCAGACAGGCCTGAAAAGGAGACCCAGTACTTC.

The V and J genes are TRBV28 and TRBJ1-3, with 9 bases identical to TRBD1. This CDR3 contains 14 residues. The V and J ends lost 5 bases and 9 bases, in that order; junction bases with no gene match: 8. CDR1 is MDHEN, CDR2 SYDVKM, per germline. The CDR3 nucleotides read TGTGCCAGCAGTCTCTACCGGGACAGGGCCACCATATATTTT. Encoded protein: CASSLYRDRATIYF. Supplemented by reference TRBV28 and TRBJ1-3, the full variable domain reads DVKVTQSSRYLVKRTGEKVFLECVQDMDHENMFWYRQDPGLGLRLIYFSYDVKMKEKGDIPEGYSVSREKKERFSLILESASTNQTSMYLCASSLYRDRATIYFGEGSWLTVV.

CDR3 amino acids: CASSRGVRGAEVEAFF. In DNA form, the CDR3 reads TGTGCCAGTAGTAGAGGGGTTCGGGGGGCCGAGGTAGAAGCTTTCTTT. The gene calls are TRBV19 and TRBJ1-1, with D possibly matching TRBD1 (6 bases). CDR1 and CDR2 from the germline V gene are LNHDA and SQIVND (reference sequence). The CDR3 is 16 amino acids. V was pared by 4 bases and J by 8 bases, with 23 bases between. Full variable domain (missing parts from reference TRBV19 and TRBJ1-1): DGGITQSPKYLFRKEGQNVTLSCEQNLNHDAMYWYRQDPGQGLRLIYYSQIVNDFQKGDIAEGYSVSREKKESFPLTVTSAQKNPTAFYLCASSRGVRGAEVEAFFGQGTRLTVV.

This chain joins TRBV19 and TRBJ1-2; D might be TRBD1 (6 bases). The germline V gene encodes CDR1 LNHDA and CDR2 SQIVND (reference sequence). The CDR3 covers 16 residues. V was pared by 4 bases and J by 3 bases, with 18 bases between. CDR3 loop: CASSRSWQGPYYGYTF. The CDR3 coding sequence is TGTGCCAGTAGTAGGAGTTGGCAGGGGCCATACTATGGCTACACCTTC.

The CDR3 sequence is CASRKQGSTEAFF. The CDR3 nucleotides read TGTGCCAGTAGAAAACAGGGGAGCACTGAAGCTTTCTTT. This chain links TRBV19 with TRBJ1-1, with TRBD1 matching 7 bases. Germline-derived CDR1 and CDR2 are LNHDA and SQIVND (reference sequence). V lost 6 bases, J lost 4 bases, and 5 bases stayed unmatched. CDR3 length equals 13 residues.

This chain links TRBV10-3 with TRBJ1-1, with 9 bases lining up with TRBD1. The V gene end was trimmed by 5 bases and the J gene end by 5 bases; junction bases not matched to a gene: 6. The germline CDR1 and CDR2 sequences are ENHRY and SYGVKD. This CDR3 spans 14 amino acids. In DNA, the CDR3 is TGTGCCATCAGTACGGGACAGGGAGGGACTGAAGCTTTCTTT. The encoded protein is CAISTGQGGTEAFF.

The chain couples TRBV10-2 to TRBJ1-5; D possibly corresponds to TRBD1 (5 bases). CDR1 and CDR2 from the germline V gene are WSHSY and SAAADI. V lost 9 bases, J lost 9 bases, and 21 bases lay in between. CDR3 length: 14 amino acids. The CDR3 nucleotides read TGCGCCAGTCACCTCGGGCCCCCCGGGGGGCCCCAGCATTTT. It specifies CASHLGPPGGPQHF.

CDR3 DNA sequence: TGTGCCAGCAGCTTGAACACTGAAGCTTTCTTT. Amino acid sequence: CASSLNTEAFF. V usage is TRBV5-5 and J usage is TRBJ1-1; D is unclear. The CDR3 sequence is 11 residues long. The germline V gene encodes CDR1 SGHKS and CDR2 YYEKEE (reference sequence). Trimming took 1 base from V and 2 from J, leaving 0 bases between them. Combining the CDR3 with reference TRBV5-5 and TRBJ1-1 gives the whole variable domain DAGVTQSPTHLIKTRGQQVTLRCSPISGHKSVSWYQQVLGQGPQFIFQYYEKEERGRGNFPDRFSARQFPNYSSELNVNALLLGDSALYLCASSLNTEAFFGQGTRLTVV.

The chain employs TRBV29-1 and TRBJ2-1, with 8 bases identical to TRBD2. With 6 bases clipped from V and 9 bases from J, the junction kept 10 bases outside the gene matches. CDR3 length equals 13 residues. Germline V CDR1 and CDR2: SQVTM, ANQGSEA. In DNA form, the CDR3 reads TGCAGCGTCCTTAGCGGGAATGGGGGTGAGCAGTTCTTC. As protein: CSVLSGNGGEQFF.

The rearrangement links TRBV4-1 to TRBJ2-5; D might be TRBD1 (6 bases). The CDR3 contains 13 residues. The V gene's germline CDR1 is MGHRA and CDR2 YSYEKL. Trimming removed 1 base at V and 6 bases at J, with 9 bases between. The chain's CDR3 is CASSQGDKKTQYF. CDR3 bases: TGCGCCAGCAGCCAAGGGGACAAAAAGACCCAGTACTTC.

Concerning this clone itself: Relative to the germline gene, one junction end is altered; a read error may explain this. The chain has TRBV5-1 and TRBJ1-4, with TRBD1 matching 7 bases. Germline values: CDR1 SGHRS, CDR2 YFSETQ. CDR3 size: 11 residues. The CDR3 reads CASSSGTVRVF. The CDR3 nucleotides are TGCGCCAGCAGCTCAGGGACAGTTAGGGTTTTT.

This chain links TRBV9 with TRBJ2-2; D may be TRBD2 (5 bases). Germline CDR1 and CDR2: SGDLS and YYNGEE. There are 15 residues in the CDR3. The V end lost 6 bases, the J end lost 4 bases, and 16 bases lay between the germline ends. The CDR3 here is CASTVRETPTGELFF. The CDR3 region has the DNA TGTGCCAGCACGGTGAGGGAGACGCCCACCGGGGAGCTGTTTTTT. Combining the CDR3 with reference TRBV9 and TRBJ2-2 gives the whole variable domain DSGVTQTPKHLITATGQRVTLRCSPRSGDLSVYWYQQSLDQGLQFLIQYYNGEERAKGNILERFSAQQFPDLHSELNLSSLELGDSALYFCASTVRETPTGELFFGEGSRLTVL.

V usage is TRBV5-5 and J usage is TRBJ2-3; D gene ambiguous. From germline, CDR1 is SGHKS and CDR2 YYEKEE (reference sequence). Trimming removed 1 base at V and 0 bases at J, with 3 bases between. This CDR3 region has 13 residues. This chain's CDR3 is CASSLLSTDTQYF. CDR3 nucleotide sequence: TGTGCCAGCAGCTTGTTGAGCACAGATACGCAGTATTTT.

CDR3: CASSLSSYEQYF. CDR3 DNA: TGTGCCAGCAGCTTATCTAGCTACGAGCAGTACTTC. V usage is TRBV7-9 and J usage is TRBJ2-7; D gene unclear. The CDR3 is 12 amino acids. V was trimmed by 2 bases and J by 3 bases, leaving 5 bases between them. CDR1 and CDR2 (germline): SEHNR, FQNEAQ (reference sequence).

This clone was detected only a few times. This chain joins TRBV10-3 and TRBJ2-3; maybe TRBD1 (5 bases). The CDR3 length is 15 residues. CDR1 and CDR2 from the germline V gene are ENHRY and SYGVKD. Trimming cost V 3 bases and J 1 base, with 11 bases left between them. CDR3 sequence: CAISDPGNGTDTQYF. CDR3 DNA: TGTGCCATCAGTGACCCAGGGAACGGCACAGATACGCAGTATTTT.

This clone has only a few counts. This chain joins TRBV9 and TRBJ2-7; 10 nucleotides match TRBD1. Germline V lookup: CDR1 SGDLS, CDR2 YYNGEE. This CDR3 spans 15 amino acids. Trimming removed 3 bases from V and 6 bases from J; junction bases left unmatched: 9. The CDR3 loop reads CASSGSTGQGREQYF. As DNA, the CDR3 is TGTGCCAGCAGCGGTTCGACGGGACAGGGGCGCGAGCAGTACTTC.

This sequence joins TRBV28 and TRBJ1-2; 10 nucleotides match TRBD1. From germline, CDR1 is MDHEN and CDR2 SYDVKM. The CDR3 is 16 amino acids. With 5 bases clipped from V and 7 bases from J, the junction kept 13 bases outside the gene matches. The CDR3 protein is CASSTPGTGVNGGYTF. DNA of the CDR3: TGTGCCAGCAGTACTCCCGGGACAGGGGTTAATGGTGGCTACACCTTC.

V gene TRBV18 combines with J gene TRBJ2-7; 9 bases are a match to TRBD1. The junction had 11 bases not matched to a gene; V was cut back by 8 bases and J by 9 bases. The germline CDR1 and CDR2 sequences are KGHSH and LQKENI. The CDR3 runs 13 residues. CDR3 DNA: TGTGCCAGCCTCCGGGACAGGGACTCTGGGCAGTACTTC. Translating it yields CASLRDRDSGQYF.

The genes are TRBV2 and TRBJ1-2; D not certain. V gave up 1 base and J gave up 5 bases, with 23 bases separating them. Germline V gene data show CDR1 as SNHLY and CDR2 as FYNNEI. The CDR3 runs to 18 residues. CDR3 loop: CASSEGYFGQFRFYGYTF. The CDR3 region has the DNA TGTGCCAGCAGTGAAGGTTATTTCGGGCAGTTCAGATTTTATGGCTACACCTTC.